These 5 T cell receptor beta chains were all obtained from the same sample, sequenced in a study of identical twins listed by TCRdb under 2016. The method behind the library was 5' RACE. Instrument used: Illumina HiSeq 2000. In TCRdb, the public reads were trimmed at Q25 with fastp and aligned with MiXCR, with productive beta chains retained. Under each unique CDR3 protein, matching rows form one entry showing the most common genes and DNA. In this sample the table shows some 500,000 distinct CDR3 sequences, 9.6% of which occur a single time. The ten largest clones take up under 3.5% of the sample. These data were also reused for a study on yellow fever vaccine responses in identical twins.

The source material was PBMCs. These receptors were obtained from a woman between 18 and 30 years old in good health.

This clonotype was counted ten times or more. J is TRBJ2-3 and V is TRBV5-1; D ambiguous. V shed 1 base and J shed 0 bases, with 18 bases lying between them. CDR1 is SGHRS and CDR2 is YFSETQ in the germline V gene. This CDR3 is built from 18 residues. CDR3 region: CASSLKRQPPISTDTQYF. Here the CDR3 DNA reads TGCGCCAGCAGCTTGAAGAGGCAGCCCCCGATTAGCACAGATACGCAGTATTTT.

This clonotype was detected ten times or more. CDR3 in amino acids: CASSNSYEQYF. In nucleotides, the CDR3 is TGTGCCAGCAGCAACTCCTACGAGCAGTACTTC. V is TRBV7-2 and J is TRBJ2-7; D is undetermined. The CDR3 totals 11 residues. Germline V lookup: CDR1 SGHTA, CDR2 FQGNSA. The ends were cut back, 5 bases at V and 0 bases at J, with 2 bases in the middle.

This clonotype was seen ten or more times. The V and J genes are TRBV9 and TRBJ1-3, with 9 bases lining up with TRBD1. J lost 7 bases, V lost 4 bases, and 9 bases had no gene match. This CDR3 is 15 amino acids long. CDR1 and CDR2 from the germline V gene are SGDLS and YYNGEE. CDR3 sequence reads: CASSPQQGARNTIYF. The CDR3 DNA reads TGTGCCAGCAGCCCCCAACAGGGGGCAAGGAACACCATATATTTT.

The gene calls are TRBV19 and TRBJ2-7, with 9 bases fitting TRBD1. Germline assignment: CDR1 LNHDA and CDR2 SQIVND (reference sequence). V gave up 4 bases and J gave up 2 bases; unmatched junction bases: 6. This CDR3 contains 15 residues. In DNA form, the CDR3 reads TGTGCCAGTAGTACTGGGACAGGGATTACCTACGAGCAGTACTTC. Translated, it gives CASSTGTGITYEQYF.

Concerning this clonotype itself: A much larger clone sits a single nucleotide away, making a read error possible. The chain recombines TRBV7-6 with TRBJ2-3, with D uncertain. In germline, CDR1 is SGHVS, CDR2 FNYEAQ. The V and J ends lost 0 bases and 6 bases respectively, with 13 bases between them. The CDR3 runs to 15 residues. The CDR3 bases are TGTGCCAGCAGCTTAGCCTCATCCAGCTTGGATACGCAGTATTTT. It codes for CASSLASSSLDTQYF.